This TCR beta chain emerged from a study of cytomegalovirus exposure and HLA in healthy donors. The data were produced by immunoSEQ multiplex PCR, yet TCRdb's version contains in-frame clones alone and is incomplete. The data contain about 360,000 clones, 86% of them singletons. V lost 4 bases to trimming and J lost 5 bases; unmatched junction nucleotides: 4. This CDR3 spans 13 amino acids. Germline loops: CDR1 SGHNT, CDR2 YYREEE (reference sequence). This TCR derives from a woman under 30 in good health and CMV-seronegative. The V gene is TRBV5-4, the J gene TRBJ2-5, with 8 bases lining up with TRBD1. The sample comprised PBMCs. CDR3 in DNA: TGTGCCAGCAGCGCGGGACAGGCGGAGACCCAGTACTTC. Translated, it gives CASSAGQAETQYF. Drawing the rest from reference TRBV5-4 and TRBJ2-5, the complete variable domain is ETGVTQSPTHLIKTRGQQVTLRCSSQSGHNTVSWYQQALGQGPQFIFQYYREEENGRGNFPPRFSGLQFPNYSSELNVNALELDDSALYLCASSAGQAETQYFGPGTRLLVL.